The TCR beta chain described here comes from a study of T cells in Graves' hyperthyroidism and ophthalmopathy. The CDR3 contains 13 residues. V gave up 0 bases and J gave up 5 bases; unmatched junction bases: 1. In germline, CDR1 is MGHRA, CDR2 YSYEKL. The TCR beta CDR3 regions underwent amplification using RNA transcripts as the source. In the first-round RT-PCR of the TCR CDR3, the HTBI primer set was used. Using its own MiXCR run on the multiplex PCR reads, TCRdb lists one record per CDR3 protein. The sample shows 480,000 or so distinct CDR3 sequences, 40% to 50% of them seen only once. Regarding the study as a whole: In the blood, most expanded thyroid clonotypes above 0.001 appeared as well. In the analysis, a 13 V-J model separated ophthalmopathy from stable hyperthyroidism.

This clonotype was detected ten times or more. Its matching antigen is unknown. Criteria for exclusion of patients were uncontrolled infection, other autoimmune disease, pregnancy or lactation. The J gene is TRBJ2-7, the V gene TRBV4-1, with 7 nucleotides matching TRBD2. Sample: peripheral blood or thyroid tissue (not recorded which). This sequence was found in an adult woman with Graves' disease, either hyperthyroidism or ophthalmopathy (not recorded which). CDR3 residues: CASSQDRGDEQYF. CDR3 bases: TGCGCCAGCAGCCAAGATCGGGGGGACGAGCAGTACTTC.